The source of this TCR beta chain is a study of blood T cell repertoires in COVID-19. For the study at large: Spain, Italy and the United States supplied samples that represented acute and convalescent COVID-19. PBMCs, B-cell-depleted T cells, or T cells were the source of the cDNA or gDNA that made up the material.

The sample holds a few counts of this clone. In the original analysis: The assay estimated nucleated cells by amplifying reference gene primers. Data came from immunoSEQ multiplex PCR; TCRdb stores just in-frame clones and leaves some out. The V and J calls and the clone size are those of that table, but D and trimming were determined from the DNA. This table holds about 190,000 clones, around 80% found once. The CDR3 runs 13 residues. CDR1 is SNHLY and CDR2 is FYNNEI in the germline V gene. Trimming pared 6 bases from V and 4 bases from J, leaving 12 bases between. The sequence was obtained from an elderly woman with active or convalescent COVID-19. The sequenced sample was peripheral blood. This rearrangement joins TRBV2 to TRBJ1-2; no clear D. Here the CDR3 reads CASRAFDSYGYTF. In DNA, the CDR3 is TGTGCCAGCAGAGCCTTCGATAGCTATGGCTACACCTTC. Supplemented by reference TRBV2 and TRBJ1-2, the full variable domain reads EPEVTQTPSHQVTQMGQEVILRCVPISNHLYFYWYRQILGQKVEFLVSFYNNEISEKSEIFDDQFSVERPDGSNFTLKIRSTKLEDSAMYFCASRAFDSYGYTFGSGTRLTVV.